These 20 T cell receptor beta chains originate from one sample sequenced in a study of blood T cell repertoires in COVID-19. The data were produced by immunoSEQ multiplex PCR, yet TCRdb's version contains in-frame clones alone and is incomplete. Of 150,000 to 200,000 clones in the sample, around 80% were seen once. The sample was PBMCs or T cells enriched from blood (not recorded which). The receptors come from a man in his forties who had recovered from COVID-19.

The V gene is TRBV11-3, the J gene TRBJ2-1, with 7 bases that match TRBD2. This CDR3 comprises 16 residues. After removal of 0 bases from V and 2 bases from J, the junction contained 4 bases not matched to a gene. The germline V gene has CDR1 SGHNT and CDR2 YENEEA. CDR3 sequence reads: CASSLDGGGTYNEQFF. The CDR3 nucleotides are TGTGCCAGCAGCTTAGATGGCGGGGGAACCTACAATGAGCAGTTCTTC.

The CDR3 DNA sequence: TGTGCCAGCAGCTCCTTGCTAGCGGGGCCGACCTACGAGCAGTACTTC. Its protein product is CASSSLLAGPTYEQYF. The J gene is TRBJ2-7, the V gene TRBV3-1 (or the pseudogene TRBV3-2), with 9 bases lining up with TRBD2. J lost 2 bases, V lost 5 bases, and 10 bases had no gene match. The germline CDR1 and CDR2 sequences are LGHDT and YNNKEL (reference sequence). The CDR3 extends over 16 amino acids.

The chain joins TRBV6-5 to TRBJ2-5; 7 bases match TRBD1. Germline V lookup: CDR1 MNHEY, CDR2 SVGAGI. CDR3 size: 15 residues. V lost 2 bases and J lost 1; bases outside the gene matches: 4. The chain's CDR3 is CASSYTQGFQETQYF. The DNA of the CDR3 is TGTGCCAGCAGTTACACACAGGGGTTCCAAGAGACCCAGTACTTC.

This chain links TRBV12-3 or TRBV12-4 with TRBJ2-7, with 8 positions matching TRBD2. The CDR3 runs 13 residues. With V trimmed by 6 bases and J by 0 bases, 1 base remained unmatched. CDR3 nucleotide sequence: TGTGCCAGCAGCGGGGGGGCCTCCTACGAGCAGTACTTC. It yields the protein CASSGGASYEQYF.

This sequence joins TRBV25-1 and TRBJ1-1; D not resolved. Trimming pared 6 bases from V and 8 bases from J, leaving 22 bases between. CDR3 length: 15 residues. Germline CDR1 MGHDK, CDR2 SYGVNS. This chain's CDR3 is CASSPAVGSFSEAFF. CDR3 bases: TGTGCCAGCAGCCCCGCGGTAGGGAGTTTTTCGGAAGCTTTCTTT.

The chain couples TRBV12-3 or TRBV12-4 to TRBJ1-2; no reliable D call. There are 12 residues in the CDR3. The V end was cut by 2 bases, the J end by 8 bases, with 9 bases between. Written as DNA, the CDR3 is TGTGCCAGCAGTTTATCGGGAGGCGGCTACACCTTC. Its translation is CASSLSGGGYTF.

The chain carries TRBV7-8 and TRBJ2-1; TRBD1 matches at 7 bases. This CDR3 has 14 residues. The germline gives CDR1 SGHVS, CDR2 FQNEAQ. Trimming took 5 bases from V and 6 from J; bases not matched to a gene: 7. DNA of the CDR3: TGTGCCAGCAGCGCTGGGACAGAAGGCAATGAGCAGTTCTTC. As protein: CASSAGTEGNEQFF.

The V and J genes are TRBV6-2 or TRBV6-3 and TRBJ1-1; 11 bases are a match to TRBD1. The germline V gene encodes CDR1 MNHEY and CDR2 SVGEGT. Unmatched junction bases numbered 1, after V lost 0 bases and J lost 4 bases. The CDR3 has 15 amino acids. The CDR3 DNA reads as TGTGCCAGCAGTTACTCCGGACAGGGGGCCACTGAAGCTTTCTTT. This translates into CASSYSGQGATEAFF.

The chain carries TRBV4-1 and TRBJ1-2; 7 bases line up with TRBD1. The CDR3 sequence is 16 residues long. V was pared by 3 bases and J by 6 bases, with 13 bases of the junction left unmatched. In germline, CDR1 is MGHRA, CDR2 YSYEKL. CDR3 loop: CASSHLQGIGSDGYTF. DNA for the CDR3: TGCGCCAGCAGCCACCTACAGGGGATAGGTAGCGATGGCTACACCTTC.

V and J are TRBV27 and TRBJ2-1; D unclear. Germline assignment: CDR1 MNHEY and CDR2 SMNVEV (reference sequence). With 5 bases removed from V and 8 bases from J, the gap between germline ends came to 13 bases. This CDR3 is 13 amino acids long. CDR3: CASSITPGDEQFF. The DNA for the CDR3 is TGTGCCAGCAGTATTACCCCAGGCGATGAGCAGTTCTTC.

This clone was seen just once. This specimen includes other DNA sequences encoding the same CDR3. The rearrangement joins TRBV3-1 (or the pseudogene TRBV3-2) to TRBJ1-1; weak D call: TRBD1 (6 bases). CDR1 and CDR2 from the germline V gene are LGHDT and YNNKEL (reference sequence). The CDR3 is 14 residues long. Trimming cost V 3 bases and J 2 bases, with 10 bases left between them. CDR3 nucleotide sequence: TGTGCCAGCAGCCAGGACAGCCTCAACACTGAAGCTTTCTTT. Its protein is CASSQDSLNTEAFF.

This clone was seen a handful of times. The rearrangement joins TRBV10-3 to TRBJ1-1, with no clear D. With 8 bases removed from V and 1 base from J, the gap between germline ends came to 8 bases. CDR3 length: 12 amino acids. The germline V gene has CDR1 ENHRY and CDR2 SYGVKD. The chain's CDR3 is CAIGRENTEAFF. CDR3 bases: TGTGCCATCGGGCGGGAGAACACTGAAGCTTTCTTT.

The CDR3, as DNA: TGCGCCAGCAGCCAACTCCCCTTGGGGCTAGCGGGGGGCCTAATCACAGATACGCAGTATTTT. It encodes CASSQLPLGLAGGLITDTQYF. The chain recombines TRBV4-1 with TRBJ2-3, with 11 positions matching TRBD2. Germline trimming cut 2 bases from V and 2 bases from J; bases unmatched to any gene: 18. Germline CDR1 reads MGHRA; CDR2 reads YSYEKL. The CDR3 covers 21 residues.

The count of this clone is one. The chain links TRBV27 to TRBJ2-3, with a tentative D call TRBD1 (6 bases). The CDR3 spans 14 residues. The V end was cut by 0 bases, the J end by 3 bases, with 7 bases between. Looked up from germline, CDR1 is MNHEY and CDR2 is SMNVEV (reference sequence). The CDR3 DNA is TGTGCCAGCAGTTTATCGACAGGTACAGATACGCAGTATTTT. The encoded protein is CASSLSTGTDTQYF.

Notes on this clone: Other nucleotide sequences in the sample specify the same CDR3. The rearrangement links TRBV3-1 (or the pseudogene TRBV3-2) to TRBJ1-1; the D gene is possibly TRBD1 (5 bases). The CDR3 is made up of 15 amino acids. Germline loops: CDR1 LGHDT, CDR2 YNNKEL (reference sequence). V lost 0 bases and J lost 4, with 12 bases in between. Written as DNA, the CDR3 is TGTGCCAGCAGCCAAGATACGGGCGGGGGCACTGAAGCTTTCTTT. Translating gives CASSQDTGGGTEAFF.

V gene TRBV9 combines with J gene TRBJ2-2; D is unclear. Germline assignment: CDR1 SGDLS and CDR2 YYNGEE. The V end was cut by 0 bases, the J end by 7 bases, with 10 bases between. The CDR3 is 14 amino acids. In nucleotides, the CDR3 is TGTGCCAGCAGCGTAGAGGAAAGGAGCGGGGAGCTGTTTTTT. Translation gives CASSVEERSGELFF.

This clone occurred a few times. The chain links TRBV29-1 to TRBJ1-2; possible D gene TRBD1, 6 bases. The V end lost 6 bases, the J end lost 8 bases, and 10 bases lay between the germline ends. This CDR3 is built from 10 residues. Germline CDR1 reads SQVTM; CDR2 reads ANQGSEA. The DNA for the CDR3 is TGCAGCGTAGGACAGCAGGGCTACACCTTC. This sequence encodes CSVGQQGYTF. Looking up the rest from reference TRBV29-1 and TRBJ1-2 gives the full variable domain: SAVISQKPSRDICQRGTSLTIQCQVDSQVTMMFWYRQQPGQSLTLIATANQGSEATYESGFVIDKFPISRPNLTFSTLTVSNMSPEDSSIYLCSVGQQGYTFGSGTRLTVV.

This chain uses TRBV5-4 with TRBJ1-2, with 11 bases aligning to TRBD1. Germline-derived CDR1 and CDR2 are SGHNT and YYREEE (reference sequence). With 4 bases clipped from V and 8 bases from J, the junction kept 10 bases outside the gene matches. The CDR3 has 15 amino acids. The CDR3 DNA follows: TGTGCCAGCAGCGCCAGCGGGGACAGGGGGAAAGGCTACACCTTC. Its protein product is CASSASGDRGKGYTF.

The chain has TRBV9 and TRBJ1-1; 10 nucleotides agree with TRBD1. Trimming removed 4 bases from V and 4 bases from J; junction bases left unmatched: 10. Germline V CDR1 and CDR2: SGDLS, YYNGEE. This CDR3 has 16 amino acids. CDR3 region: CASSTGDRGWSTEAFF. The CDR3 DNA follows: TGTGCCAGCAGCACAGGGGACAGGGGTTGGAGCACTGAAGCTTTCTTT.

V is TRBV30 and J is TRBJ1-3; D perhaps matches TRBD1 (6 bases). V gave up 5 bases and J gave up 0 bases, with 11 bases separating them. The CDR3 covers 14 residues. In germline, CDR1 is GTSNPN, CDR2 SVGIG (reference sequence). CDR3 sequence reads: CAWEIRGSGNTIYF. In nucleotides, the CDR3 is TGTGCCTGGGAAATCAGGGGCTCTGGAAACACCATATATTTT.